This TCR beta chain was captured by sequencing in a study of glioma-infiltrating T cells after dendritic cell vaccination. About the study: Monocyte-derived dendritic cells, cultured 6 to 7 days with IL-4 and GM-CSF, were pulsed with autologous tumor lysate.

Up to about 2 ug genomic DNA was used for TCRB CDR3 amplification. Amplification used 60 V beta primers and 13 J beta primers. Sequencing was performed with immunoSEQ multiplex PCR; in TCRdb, only in-frame clones are kept and a portion is missing. This table holds some 73,000 clones, approximately 80% found once. The germline V gene encodes CDR1 SGHVS and CDR2 FNYEAQ. V lost 4 bases, J lost 4 bases, and 11 bases stayed unmatched. The CDR3 has 17 residues. Remarks on this clone: Its antigen is as yet unknown. The sample has other DNA sequences that encode this CDR3 too.

Study conclusions and caveats: No direct clonality-survival link was found; a diverse polyclonal response may matter.

This receptor was taken from a human donor with glioblastoma. Sequencing was performed on blood, taken before dendritic cell vaccination. The V call is TRBV7-6, the J call TRBJ1-5, with 9 bases identical to TRBD1. The CDR3 is CASSSYRGRFMNQPQHF. DNA of the CDR3: TGTGCCAGCAGCTCCTACAGGGGGCGATTTATGAATCAGCCCCAGCATTTT.